Listed below are T cell receptor beta chains from one sample, sequenced in a study of shared clonotypes between healthy human individuals. The method was immunoSEQ multiplex PCR; TCRdb's version includes in-frame clones alone and lacks a portion of them. The sample carries more than 400,000 clones, around 96% recorded once. Sequencing was done on a sample of naive CD4+ T cells sorted from blood. The origin of the receptors is a young woman in good health. CDR3s include the opening cysteine and the closing phenylalanine or tryptophan. D genes are given only for firm matches. Size is omitted from some rows. Given values are once, few, many or a class for expanded clones.

TRBJ2-5,-,TRBV27,TRBD1,CASYSYLGQGVQETQYF,TGTGCCAGCTACTCCTACCTGGGACAGGGGGTCCAAGAGACCCAGTACTTC
TRBJ1-5,few,TRBV28,-,CASSVDRNQPQHF,TGTGCCAGCAGTGTGGACCGGAATCAGCCCCAGCATTTT
TRBJ1-2,-,TRBV2,TRBD1,CASSAWEGGQGNYGYTF,TGTGCCAGCAGCGCCTGGGAGGGGGGACAGGGTAACTATGGCTACACCTTC
TRBJ2-7,-,TRBV28,-,CASSSAGTGTYEQYF,TGTGCCAGCAGTTCAGCCGGGACGGGGACCTACGAGCAGTACTTC
TRBJ1-4,-,TRBV21-1,-,CASRDRDNEKLFF,TGTGCCAGCCGGGACAGAGATAATGAAAAACTGTTTTTT
TRBJ2-7,-,TRBV4-2,TRBD2,CASSQGSSAGGTSYEQYF,TGTGCCAGCAGCCAAGGAAGCTCGGCGGGAGGGACCTCCTACGAGCAGTACTTC
TRBJ2-7,-,TRBV5-4,-,CASSSNSAEYF,TGTGCCAGCAGCTCGAATTCAGCCGAGTACTTC
TRBJ2-7,-,TRBV28,-,CASSSPHLLASYEQYF,TGTGCCAGCAGTTCTCCCCATCTTCTAGCATCCTACGAGCAGTACTTC
TRBJ2-7,-,TRBV28,TRBD2,CASGASGGSLYEQYF,TGTGCCAGTGGGGCTTCGGGAGGGTCCCTCTACGAGCAGTACTTC
TRBJ1-3,once,TRBV5-1,-,CASREGGKAIYF,TGCGCCAGCAGAGAAGGGGGGAAAGCCATATATTTT
TRBJ2-7,-,TRBV6-5,-,CASSSRLGGRYEQYF,TGTGCCAGCAGTTCCAGGTTAGGGGGGAGGTACGAGCAGTACTTC
TRBJ1-2,-,TRBV30,-,CAWSGAKNYGYTF,TGTGCCTGGAGTGGGGCCAAGAACTATGGCTACACCTTC
TRBJ2-2,-,TRBV11-3,TRBD1,CASSPGQGNTGELFF,TGTGCCAGCAGTCCGGGACAGGGAAACACCGGGGAGCTGTTTTTT
TRBJ1-5,once,TRBV6-1,TRBD1,CASRLRDPGGEPQHF,TGTGCCAGCAGGCTCCGGGACCCAGGGGGCGAGCCCCAGCATTTT
TRBJ1-4,-,TRBV28,-,CATQTGDATNEKLFF,TGTGCCACCCAGACAGGCGATGCAACTAATGAAAAACTGTTTTTT
TRBJ1-5,-,TRBV9,-,CASSVRSGGQPQHF,TGTGCCAGCAGCGTGAGGTCTGGGGGTCAGCCCCAGCATTTT
TRBJ2-3,-,TRBV14,-,CASSQVEWYTDTQYF,TGTGCCAGCAGCCAAGTGGAATGGTACACAGATACGCAGTATTTT
TRBJ2-7,-,TRBV5-1,TRBD1,CASSPGTGGHEQYF,TGCGCCAGCAGCCCTGGGACAGGGGGCCACGAGCAGTACTTC